The 27 T cell receptor beta chains below were found in one sample sequenced in a study of cytomegalovirus exposure and HLA in healthy donors. The PCR employed 60 Vbeta primers together with 13 Jbeta primers. Clones were sequenced by immunoSEQ multiplex PCR, and TCRdb holds only the in-frame ones, with some missing. Of about 160,000 clones in the sample, roughly 80% were seen once. Specimen: PBMCs. The origin of the receptors is a male donor in good health and CMV-seropositive.

This chain uses TRBV14 with TRBJ2-5; 13 positions agree with TRBD2. The length of the CDR3 is 20 residues. The J segment lost 0 bases and the V segment lost 4 bases, leaving 14 bases of the junction unmatched. Germline V lookup: CDR1 SGHDN, CDR2 FVKESK. The CDR3 DNA reads TGTGCCAGCAGCCCCCTTCCCGGACTAGCGGGAGAATTTTACCAAGAGACCCAGTACTTC. Translated, it gives CASSPLPGLAGEFYQETQYF.

The J gene is TRBJ2-7, the V gene TRBV14; D might be TRBD2 (5 bases). V was trimmed by 8 bases and J by 3 bases, leaving 8 bases between them. The CDR3 has 11 amino acids. Germline V lookup: CDR1 SGHDN, CDR2 FVKESK. The CDR3 nucleotides read TGTGCCAGCGGAGGATACTACGAGCAGTACTTC. Translated: CASGGYYEQYF. Full variable domain (outside the CDR3, taken from reference TRBV14 and TRBJ2-7): EAGVTQFPSHSVIEKGQTVTLRCDPISGHDNLYWYRRVMGKEIKFLLHFVKESKQDESGMPNNRFLAERTGGTYSTLKVQPAELEDSGVYFCASGGYYEQYFGPGTRLTVT.

This clone was observed a handful of times. The chain employs TRBV19 and TRBJ2-7; 10 bases map to TRBD1. The CDR3 spans 14 residues. Trimming took 6 bases from V and 7 from J; bases not matched to a gene: 9. The germline V gene encodes CDR1 LNHDA and CDR2 SQIVND (reference sequence). CDR3 protein: CASSWDRGFSEQYF. The CDR3 bases are TGTGCCAGTAGCTGGGACAGGGGATTTTCTGAGCAGTACTTC. Full variable domain (outside the CDR3, taken from reference TRBV19 and TRBJ2-7): DGGITQSPKYLFRKEGQNVTLSCEQNLNHDAMYWYRQDPGQGLRLIYYSQIVNDFQKGDIAEGYSVSREKKESFPLTVTSAQKNPTAFYLCASSWDRGFSEQYFGPGTRLTVT.

This clone came up once. CDR3 amino acids: CASSFGAMTGTEAFF. The CDR3 DNA sequence: TGCGCCAGCAGCTTCGGAGCCATGACGGGCACTGAAGCTTTCTTT. This rearrangement joins TRBV5-1 to TRBJ1-1; no firm D call. Looked up from germline, CDR1 is SGHRS and CDR2 is YFSETQ. The CDR3 is made up of 15 amino acids. V lost 2 bases and J lost 4, with 15 bases in between.

This chain uses TRBV27 with TRBJ1-5; perhaps TRBD1 as D (6 bases). CDR3 size: 15 residues. Germline CDR1 is MNHEY and CDR2 is SMNVEV (reference sequence). Trimming cost V 7 bases and J 6 bases, with 19 bases left between them. The CDR3 is CASKDPRGSGQPQHF. For the CDR3, the DNA is TGTGCCAGCAAGGATCCCAGGGGTTCAGGTCAGCCCCAGCATTTT.

The chain has TRBV16 and TRBJ2-1; no reliable D call. This CDR3 has 14 amino acids. The germline gives CDR1 KGHSY, CDR2 FQNENV. Trimming removed 0 bases from V and 9 bases from J, with 12 bases in between. This chain's CDR3 is CASSQSTKRGEQFF. In DNA, the CDR3 is TGTGCCAGCAGCCAATCGACCAAGCGTGGTGAGCAGTTCTTC.

The chain has TRBV15 and TRBJ1-5; D gene ambiguous. CDR3 size: 15 residues. Trimming took off 0 bases at V and 5 bases at J, with 11 bases between the two ends. Germline lookup yields CDR1 LNHNV and CDR2 YYDKDF (reference sequence). CDR3 region: CATSRDLGGHQPQHF. The CDR3 bases are TGTGCCACCAGCAGAGATTTAGGCGGCCATCAGCCCCAGCATTTT.

The chain carries TRBV28 and TRBJ1-1; 7 bases line up with TRBD1. V trimming: 7 bases; J trimming: 4 bases; junction bases outside the gene matches: 6. This CDR3 has 13 residues. Germline V gives CDR1 MDHEN, CDR2 SYDVKM. CDR3: CASTPGQLTEAFF. CDR3 sequence (DNA): TGTGCCAGCACCCCGGGACAGCTCACTGAAGCTTTCTTT.

The J gene is TRBJ2-7, the V gene TRBV6-1; 11 positions match TRBD2. The CDR3 sequence is 16 residues long. Germline V CDR1 and CDR2: MNHNS, SASEGT. Trimming removed 3 bases from V and 4 bases from J; junction bases left unmatched: 8. CDR3 sequence reads: CASSELLLAGAYEQYF. Here the CDR3 DNA reads TGTGCCAGCAGTGAGCTCTTACTAGCGGGAGCGTACGAGCAGTACTTC.

This clone was recorded only once. The rearrangement uses TRBV11-3 and TRBJ1-1; D gene ambiguous. The CDR3 covers 14 residues. Germline V gene sequence: CDR1 SGHNT, CDR2 YENEEA. Trimming removed 0 bases at V and 4 bases at J, with 9 bases between. CDR3 coding DNA: TGTGCCAGCAGCTTAGATCTGGGCAGCACTGAAGCTTTCTTT. Translating gives CASSLDLGSTEAFF.

CDR3 protein: CASSLGFADEQFF. The CDR3 coding sequence is TGTGCCAGCAGCTTGGGCTTCGCGGATGAGCAGTTCTTC. The chain employs TRBV5-4 and TRBJ2-1; no clear D. Looked up from germline, CDR1 is SGHNT and CDR2 is YYREEE (reference sequence). V was pared by 0 bases and J by 8 bases, with 9 bases between. The CDR3 covers 13 residues.

This clone was recorded once. This sequence joins TRBV5-6 and TRBJ2-4; D is perhaps TRBD2 (6 bases). V lost 0 bases, J lost 8 bases, and 18 bases lay in between. Germline-derived CDR1 and CDR2 are SGHDT and YYEEEE. This CDR3 is built from 16 residues. The CDR3 sequence: CASSLESVAVLHIQYF. The DNA for the CDR3 is TGTGCCAGCAGCTTGGAATCTGTAGCGGTTCTCCACATTCAGTACTTC. The entire variable domain, with the rest obtained from reference TRBV5-6 and TRBJ2-4, is as follows: DAGVTQSPTHLIKTRGQQVTLRCSPKSGHDTVSWYQQALGQGPQFIFQYYEEEERQRGNFPDRFSGHQFPNYSSELNVNALLLGDSALYLCASSLESVAVLHIQYFGAGTRLSVL.

The chain is built from TRBV27 and TRBJ2-7, with a tentative D call TRBD1 (5 bases). V lost 7 bases to trimming and J lost 6 bases, with 13 bases between them. This CDR3 has 12 residues. Germline CDR1 MNHEY, CDR2 SMNVEV (reference sequence). The CDR3 coding sequence is TGTGCCAGCACCGATATGGGGCGCGAGCAGTACTTC. This codes for CASTDMGREQYF.

The V call is TRBV9, the J call TRBJ1-3, with TRBD1 matching 9 bases. V trimming: 0 bases; J trimming: 2 bases; junction bases outside the gene matches: 12. The length of the CDR3 is 19 residues. CDR1 is SGDLS, CDR2 YYNGEE, per germline. The CDR3 DNA is TGTGCCAGCAGCGTAGGGGCTCAGAGGGACAGGGAGGCTGGAAACACCATATATTTT. Amino acid sequence: CASSVGAQRDREAGNTIYF.

The rearrangement joins TRBV2 to TRBJ2-7; D perhaps matches TRBD2 (7 bases). Germline V gene lookup returns CDR1 SNHLY and CDR2 FYNNEI. V was pared by 9 bases and J by 2 bases, with 17 bases between. CDR3 size: 14 residues. The CDR3 region has the DNA TGTGCCAGGGGGGGGGCGACGGGAACCTACGAGCAGTACTTC. The encoded protein is CARGGATGTYEQYF.

This chain joins TRBV2 and TRBJ2-2; possible D gene TRBD2, 5 bases. The CDR3 loop spans 15 amino acids. Looked up from germline, CDR1 is SNHLY and CDR2 is FYNNEI. Trimming removed 6 bases from V and 3 bases from J, with 14 bases in between. The CDR3 loop is CASRTRESDTGELFF. The CDR3 DNA reads TGTGCCAGCAGGACAAGGGAGTCGGACACCGGGGAGCTGTTTTTT.

V is TRBV29-1 and J is TRBJ1-2; 7 bases are shared with TRBD1. CDR1 and CDR2 from the germline V gene are SQVTM and ANQGSEA. The CDR3 is 12 residues long. The J segment lost 6 bases and the V segment lost 3 bases, leaving 4 bases of the junction unmatched. The DNA for the CDR3 is TGCAGCGTTGAGAAACAGGGGAATGGCTACACCTTC. It is translated as CSVEKQGNGYTF.

The rearrangement joins TRBV28 to TRBJ2-7; 10 bases are a match to TRBD2. The CDR3 is 15 amino acids. The germline CDR1 and CDR2 sequences are MDHEN and SYDVKM. V lost 4 bases to trimming and J lost 7 bases; unmatched junction nucleotides: 10. DNA for the CDR3: TGTGCCAGCAGTTCCCCAGCGGGAGGGCCTCAAGAGCAGTACTTC. Its translation is CASSSPAGGPQEQYF.

The chain joins TRBV9 to TRBJ2-7; TRBD2 agrees at 10 bases. Looked up from germline, CDR1 is SGDLS and CDR2 is YYNGEE. Losses at the gene ends were 2 bases for V and 0 bases for J; bases not matched to a gene: 17. CDR3 size: 20 residues. CDR3 nucleotide sequence: TGTGCCAGCAGCGTCAGTCTGACTAGCGGGCACAATCCCAACTCCTACGAGCAGTACTTC. The encoded protein is CASSVSLTSGHNPNSYEQYF.

This chain uses TRBV4-3 with TRBJ2-2, with 7 positions matching TRBD1. This CDR3 spans 15 amino acids. The V gene end was trimmed by 0 bases and the J gene end by 5 bases; junction bases not matched to a gene: 3. The V gene's germline CDR1 is LGHNA and CDR2 YSLEER. CDR3 protein: CASSQEIQGTGELFF. The CDR3 DNA reads as TGCGCCAGCAGCCAAGAAATACAGGGGACCGGGGAGCTGTTTTTT.

The chain uses TRBV29-1 and TRBJ1-1, with TRBD1 matching over 8 bases. V was clipped by 7 bases and J by 0 bases; unmatched bases: 13. The CDR3 consists of 16 residues. CDR1 and CDR2 (germline): SQVTM, ANQGSEA. CDR3 amino acids: CSAQGAGTDMNTEAFF. CDR3 coding DNA: TGCAGCGCTCAGGGGGCGGGGACGGATATGAACACTGAAGCTTTCTTT.

The CDR3 loop reads CASSLSQTPGAEAFF. CDR3 in DNA: TGTGCCAGCAGTTTATCCCAGACCCCAGGGGCCGAAGCTTTCTTT. The chain joins TRBV28 to TRBJ1-1, with a possible D match to TRBD1 (6 bases). The CDR3 sequence is 15 residues long. V was cut by 1 base and J by 8 bases, with 17 bases left in between. The germline V gene encodes CDR1 MDHEN and CDR2 SYDVKM.

This rearrangement joins TRBV30 to TRBJ2-1; D perhaps matches TRBD2 (5 bases). V was trimmed by 2 bases and J by 8 bases, leaving 13 bases between them. There are 13 residues in the CDR3. CDR1 is GTSNPN, CDR2 SVGIG, per germline (reference sequence). The CDR3 sequence: CAWSPRRRDEQFF. The CDR3 DNA is TGTGCCTGGAGTCCACGGAGGCGCGATGAGCAGTTCTTC.

On this clone: The germline gene is not matched at one end of the junction; a read error may be the cause. CDR3 nucleotides: TGTGCCAGCAGTGAAGTCGGTACGTCCAAAAACAGTCAGTACTTC. This translates into CASSEVGTSKNSQYF. The chain couples TRBV25-1 to TRBJ2-4; D call uncertain. This CDR3 has 15 amino acids. CDR1 and CDR2 (germline): MGHDK, SYGVNS.

This clone turned up a few times. The chain uses TRBV6-5 and TRBJ2-7; TRBD2 might be the D (5 bases). CDR1 is MNHEY and CDR2 is SVGAGI in the germline V gene. V lost 4 bases and J 0 bases, leaving 16 bases between the germline ends. This CDR3 is built from 16 residues. DNA of the CDR3: TGTGCCAGCAGTTCGCATGGGAGCGCGAGCTCCTACGAGCAGTACTTC. Residues: CASSSHGSASSYEQYF.

V gene TRBV19 combines with J gene TRBJ2-1; TRBD2 matches 8 bases. J was trimmed by 4 bases and V by 5 bases; bases with no gene match: 7. Germline assignment: CDR1 LNHDA and CDR2 SQIVND (reference sequence). The CDR3 sequence is 15 residues long. CDR3 bases: TGTGCCAGTAGTCTAAGCGGGGGAGGGTACAATGAGCAGTTCTTC. Translated: CASSLSGGGYNEQFF.

This clone was counted a single time. The V and J genes are TRBV28 and TRBJ2-7; TRBD2 matches 10 bases. This CDR3 region has 16 residues. Per the germline V gene, CDR1 is MDHEN and CDR2 is SYDVKM. Trimming removed 6 bases from V and 0 bases from J; junction bases left unmatched: 8. The CDR3 here is CASSNSGRILSYEQYF. The CDR3 coding sequence is TGTGCCAGCAGCAATAGCGGGAGGATCCTCTCCTACGAGCAGTACTTC.